Here is one TCR beta chain with its context. Its target is unknown. The use of a sample-barcoded 5' primer and a J-beta primer mix characterized a second PCR of about 7 to 12 cycles. Each cDNA molecule was tagged by a template-switch adaptor that had 12 random nucleotides. TCRdb independently ran MiXCR on the 5' RACE reads; one entry per CDR3 protein. The sample carries 1.5 million to 2 million distinct CDR3 sequences, just under 50% recorded once. With each sample, at least 5 micrograms of total RNA were extracted. These data come from a study of blood T cells in healthy people across ages. Findings and limits, study-wide: Shifts in expanded clonotypes may have been confounded by donor CMV status, which was unknown.

Germline-derived CDR1 and CDR2 are MDHEN and SYDVKM. The CDR3 is 17 amino acids. J was trimmed by 1 base and V by 6 bases; bases with no gene match: 14. The gene calls are TRBV28 and TRBJ1-1; 7 nucleotides align to TRBD1. The receptor was isolated from a woman between 35 and 50 years old in good health. Sequencing was done on a sample of blood. CDR3 nucleotide sequence: TGTGCCAGCAGGCTACAGGGGTGGAGGGCTTCGAACACTGAAGCTTTCTTT. This codes for CASRLQGWRASNTEAFF.